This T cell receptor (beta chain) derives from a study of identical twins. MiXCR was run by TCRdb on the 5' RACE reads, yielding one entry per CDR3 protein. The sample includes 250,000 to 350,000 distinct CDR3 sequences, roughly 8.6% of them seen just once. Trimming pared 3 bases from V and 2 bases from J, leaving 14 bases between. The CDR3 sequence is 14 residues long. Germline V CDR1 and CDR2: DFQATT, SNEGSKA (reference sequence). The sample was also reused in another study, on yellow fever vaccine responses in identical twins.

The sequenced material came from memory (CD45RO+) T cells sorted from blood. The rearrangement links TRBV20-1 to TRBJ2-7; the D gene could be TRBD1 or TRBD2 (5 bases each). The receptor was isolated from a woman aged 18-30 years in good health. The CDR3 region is CSARQDVGPYEQYF. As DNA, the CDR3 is TGCAGTGCTAGGCAAGATGTGGGACCCTACGAGCAGTACTTC.